These 18 T cell receptor beta chains were sequenced from one sample in a study of blood T cell repertoires in COVID-19. Using immunoSEQ multiplex PCR, the repertoire was profiled, and TCRdb retains in-frame clones only, with some absent. Of about 140,000 clones in the sample, approximately 86% were seen once. The source material was peripheral blood. These TCRs come from a man between 70 and 80 years old with acute or convalescent COVID-19.

The chain has TRBV15 and TRBJ2-4; 9 nucleotides agree with TRBD1. This CDR3 spans 18 amino acids. Looked up from germline, CDR1 is LNHNV and CDR2 is YYDKDF (reference sequence). With 2 bases clipped from V and 0 bases from J, the junction kept 8 bases outside the gene matches. The CDR3 region has the DNA TGTGCCACCAGCAGAACCGGGACAGGGAGCGTAGCCAAAAACATTCAGTACTTC. It encodes CATSRTGTGSVAKNIQYF.

The chain carries TRBV5-5 and TRBJ1-3; possible D gene TRBD1, 6 bases. There are 14 residues in the CDR3. Germline values: CDR1 SGHKS, CDR2 YYEKEE (reference sequence). V lost 2 bases to trimming and J lost 2 bases, with 8 bases between them. CDR3 residues: CASSLQGPGNTIYF. Written as DNA, the CDR3 is TGTGCCAGCAGCTTACAGGGTCCTGGAAACACCATATATTTT.

V gene TRBV12-3 or TRBV12-4 combines with J gene TRBJ1-1; 7 bases are a match to TRBD1. Trimming took 8 bases from V and 6 from J; bases not matched to a gene: 9. The CDR3 runs 13 residues. CDR3 residues: CASRIPGQPEAFF. The CDR3 bases are TGTGCCAGCCGCATACCGGGACAGCCTGAAGCTTTCTTT.

V is TRBV21-1 and J is TRBJ1-4; the table's D gene call, TRBD1, was not cross checked with the DNA. TRBV21-1 is a pseudogene locus. The CDR3 contains 21 residues. DNA of the CDR3: TGTGCCAGAGATCACGACAGGTACGATCAGGTTGAGTACGCAACTAATGAAAAACTGTTTTTT. It codes for CARDHDRYDQVEYATNEKLFF.

This chain joins TRBV6-1 and TRBJ2-7; 8 bases line up with TRBD2. Germline trimming cut 2 bases from V and 3 bases from J; bases unmatched to any gene: 12. Germline V gene sequence: CDR1 MNHNS, CDR2 SASEGT. The CDR3 runs to 17 residues. CDR3 in amino acids: CASSETVPGLVVYEQYF. In nucleotides, the CDR3 is TGTGCCAGCAGTGAAACGGTCCCGGGACTAGTCGTCTACGAGCAGTACTTC.

The chain couples TRBV7-9 to TRBJ1-1; D gene unclear. V lost 1 base to trimming and J lost 0 bases, with 9 bases between them. The CDR3 consists of 15 residues. Germline V gene lookup returns CDR1 SEHNR and CDR2 FQNEAQ (reference sequence). CDR3: CASSLGQVLNTEAFF. CDR3 DNA sequence: TGTGCCAGCAGCTTAGGTCAGGTCCTGAACACTGAAGCTTTCTTT. The full variable domain, rest sourced from reference TRBV7-9 and TRBJ1-1, is DTGVSQNPRHKITKRGQNVTFRCDPISEHNRLYWYRQTLGQGPEFLTYFQNEAQLEKSRLLSDRFSAERPKGSFSTLEIQRTEQGDSAMYLCASSLGQVLNTEAFFGQGTRLTVV.

The V call is TRBV11-3, the J call TRBJ2-1; D might be TRBD2 (5 bases). The CDR3 runs 16 residues. With 1 base removed from V and 0 bases from J, the gap between germline ends came to 10 bases. CDR1 and CDR2 (germline): SGHNT, YENEEA. CDR3 loop: CASSLGGVGSYNEQFF. The CDR3 region has the DNA TGTGCCAGCAGCTTAGGGGGAGTAGGCTCCTACAATGAGCAGTTCTTC.

This clone occurred once. V usage is TRBV3-1 (or the pseudogene TRBV3-2) and J usage is TRBJ2-5; D not certain. The CDR3 sequence is 13 residues long. V was shortened by 1 base and J by 4 bases, with 7 bases between the two germline ends. CDR1 and CDR2 (germline): LGHDT, YNNKEL (reference sequence). The CDR3 here is CASSQGTGETQYF. DNA of the CDR3: TGTGCCAGCAGCCAAGGAACGGGAGAGACCCAGTACTTC.

V and J are TRBV19 and TRBJ1-5; perhaps TRBD1 as D (6 bases). Germline CDR1 reads LNHDA; CDR2 reads SQIVND (reference sequence). Trimming removed 1 base at V and 11 bases at J, with 15 bases between. The CDR3 is 14 amino acids. Here the CDR3 reads CASSIVGTSGSQHF. The CDR3 nucleotides read TGTGCCAGTAGTATAGTAGGGACATCAGGGTCCCAGCATTTT.

The V and J genes are TRBV7-8 and TRBJ1-1; 8 positions match TRBD1. This CDR3 has 14 amino acids. V was clipped by 7 bases and J by 1 base; unmatched bases: 5. Germline assignment: CDR1 SGHVS and CDR2 FQNEAQ. CDR3 protein: CASKPGTGNTEAFF. DNA for the CDR3: TGTGCCAGCAAACCCGGGACAGGGAACACTGAAGCTTTCTTT.

The CDR3 here is CASSEQTGANYGYTF. The DNA of the CDR3 is TGTGCCAGCAGTGAACAGACAGGTGCTAACTATGGCTACACCTTC. The chain is built from TRBV6-1 and TRBJ1-2; D perhaps matches TRBD1 (6 bases). From germline, CDR1 is MNHNS and CDR2 SASEGT. The CDR3 is made up of 15 amino acids. V dropped 2 bases and J dropped 0 bases, with 10 bases sitting between them.

This chain joins TRBV30 and TRBJ1-1; TRBD1 matches at 8 bases. J gave up 0 bases and V 3 bases, and 3 bases lay outside the gene matches. Germline V lookup: CDR1 GTSNPN, CDR2 SVGIG (reference sequence). The CDR3 has 14 residues. This CDR3 reads CAWSIRGLNTEAFF. CDR3 bases: TGTGCCTGGAGCATCAGGGGGCTGAACACTGAAGCTTTCTTT.

The genes are TRBV24-1 and TRBJ2-6; the match to TRBD1 covers 10 bases. The CDR3 length is 18 residues. Unmatched junction bases numbered 8, after V lost 3 bases and J lost 4 bases. Germline loops: CDR1 KGHDR, CDR2 SFDVKD. CDR3 sequence (DNA): TGTGCCACCAGTGATGGGAGGACAGGGGGGATCGGGGCCAACGTCCTGACTTTC. It translates to CATSDGRTGGIGANVLTF.

This clone was recorded a few times. The CDR3 DNA follows: TGTGCCAGCAGCGTAGAGGAGGGGCTCGGAAACACCATATATTTT. It encodes CASSVEEGLGNTIYF. The V call is TRBV9, the J call TRBJ1-3; a weak D match, TRBD1 (5 bases). Germline CDR1 reads SGDLS; CDR2 reads YYNGEE. Trimming pared 0 bases from V and 4 bases from J, leaving 11 bases between. The CDR3 loop spans 15 amino acids.

The chain employs TRBV18 and TRBJ2-5, with 7 bases fitting TRBD1. This CDR3 spans 14 amino acids. Germline CDR1 reads KGHSH; CDR2 reads LQKENI. V lost 3 bases to trimming and J lost 4 bases; unmatched junction nucleotides: 5. The CDR3 DNA reads TGTGCCAGCTCACCTTCGACAGGGACAGAGACCCAGTACTTC. Translating it yields CASSPSTGTETQYF.

The chain uses TRBV5-1 and TRBJ1-4; 8 nucleotides match TRBD1. CDR1 is SGHRS and CDR2 is YFSETQ in the germline V gene. The V segment lost 5 bases and the J segment 3 bases; nucleotides outside the gene matches: 3. This CDR3 spans 14 amino acids. The DNA for the CDR3 is TGCGCCAGCAGGGGGACAGGCGCTAATGAAAAACTGTTTTTT. This codes for CASRGTGANEKLFF.

The chain uses TRBV3-1 (or the pseudogene TRBV3-2) and TRBJ1-1; perhaps TRBD1 as D (6 bases). Germline CDR1 reads LGHDT; CDR2 reads YNNKEL (reference sequence). CDR3 length: 15 amino acids. Trimming shortened V by 1 base and J by 1 base, and 10 bases separated the two germline ends. The CDR3, as DNA: TGTGCCAGCAGCCAAGGGGGACACAAGAACACTGAAGCTTTCTTT. Its translation: CASSQGGHKNTEAFF.

The V call is TRBV28, the J call TRBJ1-2; 11 positions match TRBD1. The germline gives CDR1 MDHEN, CDR2 SYDVKM. The CDR3 runs to 18 residues. After removal of 1 base from V and 4 bases from J, the junction contained 11 bases not matched to a gene. The CDR3 spells CASSLYGGTGGRIYGYTF. The CDR3 nucleotides are TGTGCCAGCAGTTTATATGGGGGGACAGGGGGAAGGATCTATGGCTACACCTTC.